Below, one TCR beta chain is given with its context. Clones were sequenced by immunoSEQ multiplex PCR, and TCRdb holds only the in-frame ones, with some missing. This table has roughly 110,000 clones, approximately 86% appearing once. Trimming left V 4 bases short and J 9 bases short, with 17 bases between. The CDR3 extends over 15 amino acids. Germline V gene sequence: CDR1 SGHKS, CDR2 YYEKEE (reference sequence). This specimen belongs to a study of T cell responses to AZD1222 COVID-19 vaccine. The sequence was collected from an adult in good health. The sequenced sample was peripheral blood, obtained on day 0 of AZD1222 vaccination. The chain has TRBV5-5 and TRBJ1-6, with D possibly TRBD1 on 6 matching bases. DNA for the CDR3: TGTGCCAGCAGCGTACAACCGACAGGAGGTTCACCCCTCCACTTT. Amino acids: CASSVQPTGGSPLHF.